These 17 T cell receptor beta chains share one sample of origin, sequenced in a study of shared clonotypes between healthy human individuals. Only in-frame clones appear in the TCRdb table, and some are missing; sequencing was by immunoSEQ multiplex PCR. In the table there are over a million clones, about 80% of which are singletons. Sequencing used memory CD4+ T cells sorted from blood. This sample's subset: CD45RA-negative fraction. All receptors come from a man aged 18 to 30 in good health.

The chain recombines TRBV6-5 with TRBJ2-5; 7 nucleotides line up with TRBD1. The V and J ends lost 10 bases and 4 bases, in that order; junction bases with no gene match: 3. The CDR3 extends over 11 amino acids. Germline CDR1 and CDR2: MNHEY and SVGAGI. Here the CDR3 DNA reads TGTGCCACTCACAGGGGAGAGACCCAGTACTTC. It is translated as CATHRGETQYF.

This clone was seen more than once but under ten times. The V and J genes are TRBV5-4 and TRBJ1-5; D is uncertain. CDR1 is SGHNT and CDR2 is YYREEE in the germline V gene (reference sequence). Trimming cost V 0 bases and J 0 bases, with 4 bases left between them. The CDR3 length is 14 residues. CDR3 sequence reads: CASSLGYSNQPQHF. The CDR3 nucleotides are TGTGCCAGCAGCTTGGGTTATAGCAATCAGCCCCAGCATTTT.

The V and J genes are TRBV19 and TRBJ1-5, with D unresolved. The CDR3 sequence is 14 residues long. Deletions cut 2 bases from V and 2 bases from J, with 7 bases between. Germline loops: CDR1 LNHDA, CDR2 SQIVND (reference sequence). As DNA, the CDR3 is TGTGCCAGTAGTATATCCGTAGGCAATCAGCCCCAGCATTTT. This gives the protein CASSISVGNQPQHF.

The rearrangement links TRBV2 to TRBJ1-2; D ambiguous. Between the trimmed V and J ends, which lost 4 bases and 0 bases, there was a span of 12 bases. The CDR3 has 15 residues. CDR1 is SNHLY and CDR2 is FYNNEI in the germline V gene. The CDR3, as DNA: TGTGCCAGCAGTGGAGGTACACGAGCTAACTATGGCTACACCTTC. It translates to CASSGGTRANYGYTF.

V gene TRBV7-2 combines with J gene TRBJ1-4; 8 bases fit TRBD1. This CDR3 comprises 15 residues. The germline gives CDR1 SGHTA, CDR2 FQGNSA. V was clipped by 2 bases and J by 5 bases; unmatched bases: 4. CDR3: CASSLYQGANEKLFF. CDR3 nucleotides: TGTGCCAGCAGCTTATATCAGGGGGCGAATGAAAAACTGTTTTTT.

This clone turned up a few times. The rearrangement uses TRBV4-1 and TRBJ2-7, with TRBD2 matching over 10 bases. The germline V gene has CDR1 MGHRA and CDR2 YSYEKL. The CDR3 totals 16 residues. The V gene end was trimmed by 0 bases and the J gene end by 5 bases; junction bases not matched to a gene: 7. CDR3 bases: TGCGCCAGCAGCCAAGAAAGCGGGGGGGGTATCGACGAGCAGTACTTC. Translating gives CASSQESGGGIDEQYF.

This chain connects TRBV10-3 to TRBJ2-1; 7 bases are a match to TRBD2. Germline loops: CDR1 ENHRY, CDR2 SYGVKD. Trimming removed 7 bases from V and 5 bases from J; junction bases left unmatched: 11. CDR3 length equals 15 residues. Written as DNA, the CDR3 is TGTGCCATCACTCCGGGGGGTGGTGCCGACAATGAGCAGTTCTTC. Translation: CAITPGGGADNEQFF.

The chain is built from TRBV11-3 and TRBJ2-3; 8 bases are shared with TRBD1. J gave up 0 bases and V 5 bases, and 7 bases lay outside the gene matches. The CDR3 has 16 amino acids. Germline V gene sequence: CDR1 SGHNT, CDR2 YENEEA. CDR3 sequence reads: CASSPGDRFSTDTQYF. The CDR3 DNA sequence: TGTGCCAGCAGCCCCGGGGACAGGTTCAGCACAGATACGCAGTATTTT.

DNA of the CDR3: TGTGCCAGCAGTGAATTCTTGGCACAGGGAAAAGACTATGGCTACACCTTC. This sequence encodes CASSEFLAQGKDYGYTF. This rearrangement joins TRBV6-1 to TRBJ1-2; D is perhaps TRBD1 (6 bases). Germline V gene lookup returns CDR1 MNHNS and CDR2 SASEGT. The CDR3 covers 17 residues. V was cut by 2 bases and J by 3 bases, with 19 bases left in between.

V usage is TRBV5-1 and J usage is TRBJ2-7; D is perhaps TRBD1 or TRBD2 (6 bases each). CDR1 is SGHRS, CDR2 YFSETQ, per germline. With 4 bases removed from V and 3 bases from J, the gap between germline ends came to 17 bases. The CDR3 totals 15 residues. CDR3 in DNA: TGCGCCAGCAGCCCTGATCGGGGGCCCCTCTACGAGCAGTACTTC. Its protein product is CASSPDRGPLYEQYF.

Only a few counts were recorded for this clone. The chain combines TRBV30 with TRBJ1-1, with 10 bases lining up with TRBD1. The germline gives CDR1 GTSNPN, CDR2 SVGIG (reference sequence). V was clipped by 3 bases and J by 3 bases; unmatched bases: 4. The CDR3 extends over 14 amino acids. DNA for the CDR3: TGTGCCTGGAGGACAGGGGGCGGAGACACTGAAGCTTTCTTT. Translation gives CAWRTGGGDTEAFF.

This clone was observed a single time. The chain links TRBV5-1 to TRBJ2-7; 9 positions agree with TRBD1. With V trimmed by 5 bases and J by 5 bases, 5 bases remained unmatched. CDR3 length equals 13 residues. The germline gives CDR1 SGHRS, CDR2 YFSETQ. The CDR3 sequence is CASSNRGLDEQYF. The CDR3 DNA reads TGCGCCAGCAGTAACAGGGGGCTGGACGAGCAGTACTTC.

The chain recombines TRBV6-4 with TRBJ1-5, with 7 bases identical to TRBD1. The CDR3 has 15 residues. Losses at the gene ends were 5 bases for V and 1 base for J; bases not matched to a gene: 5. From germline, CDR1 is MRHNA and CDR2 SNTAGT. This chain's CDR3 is CASSTQGGSNQPQHF. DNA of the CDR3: TGTGCCAGCAGTACTCAGGGGGGCAGCAATCAGCCCCAGCATTTT.

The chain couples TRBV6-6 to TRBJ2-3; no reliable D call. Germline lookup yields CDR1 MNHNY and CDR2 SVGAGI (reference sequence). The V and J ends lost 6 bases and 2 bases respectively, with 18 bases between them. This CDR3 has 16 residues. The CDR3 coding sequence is TGTGCCAGCAGCCGTTCGGCAGGATCTATCACAGATACGCAGTATTTT. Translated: CASSRSAGSITDTQYF.

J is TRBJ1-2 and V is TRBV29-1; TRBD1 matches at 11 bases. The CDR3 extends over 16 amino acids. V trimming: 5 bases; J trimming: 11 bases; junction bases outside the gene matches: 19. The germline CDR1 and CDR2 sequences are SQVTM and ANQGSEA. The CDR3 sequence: CSVTATQEYGTGGYTF. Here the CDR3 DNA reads TGCAGCGTTACAGCAACCCAGGAGTACGGGACAGGGGGTTACACCTTC.

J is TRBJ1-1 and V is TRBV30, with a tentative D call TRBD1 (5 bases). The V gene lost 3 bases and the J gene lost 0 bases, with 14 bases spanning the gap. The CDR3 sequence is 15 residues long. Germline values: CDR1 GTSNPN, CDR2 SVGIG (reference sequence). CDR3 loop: CAWRRDGTMNTEAFF. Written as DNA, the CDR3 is TGTGCCTGGAGGCGGGACGGAACCATGAACACTGAAGCTTTCTTT.

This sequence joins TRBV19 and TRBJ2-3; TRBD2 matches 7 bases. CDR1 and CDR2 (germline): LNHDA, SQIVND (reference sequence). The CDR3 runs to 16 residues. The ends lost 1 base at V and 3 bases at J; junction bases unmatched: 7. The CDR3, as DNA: TGTGCCAGTAGTATAGGATCGGCTAGCGGTACAGATACGCAGTATTTT. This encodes CASSIGSASGTDTQYF.